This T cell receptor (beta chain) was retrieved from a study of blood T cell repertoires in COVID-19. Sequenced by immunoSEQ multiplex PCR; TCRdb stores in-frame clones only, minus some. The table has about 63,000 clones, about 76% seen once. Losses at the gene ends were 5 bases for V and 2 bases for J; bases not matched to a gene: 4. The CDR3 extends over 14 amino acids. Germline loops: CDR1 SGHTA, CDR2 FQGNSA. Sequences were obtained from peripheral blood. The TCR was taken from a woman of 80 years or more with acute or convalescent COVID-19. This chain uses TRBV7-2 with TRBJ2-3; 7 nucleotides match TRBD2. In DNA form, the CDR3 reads TGTGCCAGCAGCCAGAGACTAGCCACAGATACGCAGTATTTT. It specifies CASSQRLATDTQYF.